A selection of T cell receptor beta chains follows, all from one sample in a study of identical twins. From the 5' RACE reads, TCRdb called clonotypes with MiXCR, one entry per CDR3 protein. The repertoire has about 790,000 distinct CDR3 sequences, roughly 20% of them found once; the top ten carry roughly 13%. The same sample was also used in a study of T cells expressing NK-cell markers.

The material sequenced was PBMCs. The receptor set was obtained from a woman between 18 and 30 years old in good health. Both conserved end residues are part of each CDR3. Fields, in order: V gene, J gene, CDR3 protein.

>TRBV5-1|TRBJ2-1
CASSFWAGDKDEQFF
>TRBV20-1|TRBJ1-6
CSASGNEPRGLHF
>TRBV2|TRBJ2-3
CASSDFLLADTQYF
>TRBV5-1|TRBJ2-1
CASRWTSGSDTEQFF
>TRBV6-1|TRBJ2-7
CASSRQALEIYEQYF
>TRBV12-3/TRBV12-4|TRBJ2-5
CASSFGRIQETQYF
>TRBV11-2|TRBJ1-5
CASSLHRGGITHSNQPQHF
>TRBV29-1|TRBJ1-4
CSVAQRGNEKLFF
>TRBV20-1|TRBJ2-2
CSARLAGEAGELFF
>TRBV7-2|TRBJ2-2
CASTLGTSAGELFF
>TRBV6-5|TRBJ2-3
CATQATDTQYF
>TRBV20-1|TRBJ2-3
CSARETASRNTDTQYF
>TRBV20-1|TRBJ2-2
CSARGSLNTGELFF
>TRBV6-4|TRBJ2-7
CASSVRGGHEQYF
>TRBV3-1|TRBJ2-7
CASSQLPQGYEQYF
>TRBV20-1|TRBJ2-5
CSAFGPVRETQYF
>TRBV10-3|TRBJ1-1
CAISATGAEIGTEAFF
>TRBV20-1|TRBJ2-7
CSARDRLPDEQYF
>TRBV5-1|TRBJ2-6
CASSLVGRGANVLTF
>TRBV20-1|TRBJ2-1
CSALHMGGRPGNEQFF
>TRBV11-2|TRBJ2-5
CASSPGLAGGGQETQYF
>TRBV12-3/TRBV12-4|TRBJ2-1
CASIKGASGINEQFF
>TRBV2|TRBJ2-2
CATQKDSNTGELFF
>TRBV20-1|TRBJ2-1
CSAVDTNYNEQFF
>TRBV5-1|TRBJ2-3
CASARGGAEDTQYF
>TRBV3-1|TRBJ2-7
CASSQEGGAYEQYF
>TRBV12-3/TRBV12-4|TRBJ2-7
CASSQGQGTQEEQYF
>TRBV20-1|TRBJ1-1
CSARFRQPEAFF
>TRBV10-3|TRBJ1-1
CAINRGSTEAFF
>TRBV20-1|TRBJ1-4
CSARDLRGRLFF
>TRBV7-9|TRBJ2-1
CASSLAAGGNEQFF